This entry is about one T cell receptor (beta chain). Antigen unknown. This specimen comes from a study of cytomegalovirus exposure and HLA in healthy donors. Regarding the study as a whole: Investigators reported 150 to 200 TCR beta chains as tied to cytomegalovirus. Researchers reportedly found TCR beta sequences accurately predicted most subjects' HLA-A and HLA-B alleles.

With 60 Vbeta and 13 Jbeta primers, the PCR was carried out. The repertoire was sequenced with immunoSEQ multiplex PCR; TCRdb's copy has only in-frame clones and lacks some. Here the sample spans around 110,000 clones, roughly three fifths being singletons. The CDR3 is 14 residues long. The V segment lost 3 bases and the J segment 7 bases; nucleotides outside the gene matches: 4. Germline V gene lookup returns CDR1 KGHSH and CDR2 LQKENI. The chain carries TRBV18 and TRBJ2-1, with 9 bases fitting TRBD2. The sequenced material came from PBMCs. The receptor's source is a middle-aged woman in good health and CMV-seropositive. The CDR3 nucleotides are TGTGCCAGCTCACCGGTGCGGGAGGGTAATGAGCAGTTCTTC. It codes for CASSPVREGNEQFF.